This T cell receptor (beta chain) stems from a study of response to subunit inactivated influenza vaccine. Trimming left V 3 bases short and J 7 bases short, with 13 bases between. Germline V gives CDR1 DFQATT, CDR2 SNEGSKA (reference sequence). The CDR3 totals 13 residues. TCRdb re-derived calls from the RT-PCR reads in MiXCR, one entry per CDR3 protein. Of about 780,000 distinct CDR3 sequences in the sample, around a sixth were seen once. Specimen: PBMCs from blood, collected 4 to 6 days after vaccination. This chain links TRBV20-1 with TRBJ2-1; D not certain. The clonotype originates from a man aged 45-60 years who received an inactivated influenza vaccine. CDR3 sequence (DNA): TGCAGTGCTAGCCCAACTCTCGGGAATGAGCAGTTCTTC. Translation gives CSASPTLGNEQFF.